The next 15 T cell receptor beta chains were all read from a single sample in a study of T cell clones after liver transplantation. The table came from immunoSEQ multiplex PCR; TCRdb's copy has only in-frame clones and leaves some out. The sample has around 26,000 clones, more than 60% seen once; the top ten hold 2.5% to 3%. Sequencing used CD4+ T cells from blood, obtained before liver transplant. These receptors came from a human donor who received a liver transplant.

This clone was found once. One junction end disagrees with the germline gene, perhaps due to a read error. The V and J genes are TRBV7-2 and TRBJ1-2, with D possibly being TRBD1 (6 bases). The CDR3 covers 13 residues. Germline V lookup: CDR1 SGHTA, CDR2 FQGNSA. CDR3 region: CASSRRDTTPHSF. The CDR3 DNA reads TGTGCCAGCAGCCGCCGGGACACTACTCCTCACTCCTTC.

V is TRBV11-3 and J is TRBJ2-3; D is perhaps TRBD2 (6 bases). The V end was cut by 2 bases, the J end by 0 bases, with 9 bases between. The germline V gene encodes CDR1 SGHNT and CDR2 YENEEA. The length of the CDR3 is 15 residues. CDR3 sequence reads: CASSLHSGSTDTQYF. In nucleotides, the CDR3 is TGTGCCAGCAGCTTACACAGCGGGAGCACAGATACGCAGTATTTT.

J is TRBJ2-5 and V is TRBV27; D is possibly TRBD1 or TRBD2 (5 bases each). The DNA end is more similar to TRBJ2-7, so the J call may be wrong. This CDR3 has 15 residues. CDR1 is MNHEY and CDR2 is SMNVEV in the germline V gene (reference sequence). This chain's CDR3 is CASSSTRPQGPEQYF. Here the CDR3 DNA reads TGTGCCAGCAGTTCCACCCGCCCCCAGGGACCCGAGCAGTACTTC.

J is TRBJ2-1 and V is TRBV2; no clear D. The CDR3 sequence is 12 residues long. V lost 2 bases to trimming and J lost 14 bases, with 13 bases between them. Looked up from germline, CDR1 is SNHLY and CDR2 is FYNNEI. The CDR3 region has the DNA TGTGCCAGCAGTGAAACCCCCCAGCGTAAGTTCTTC. Amino acids: CASSETPQRKFF.

This clone is deemed large. The rearrangement joins TRBV7-2 to TRBJ2-1; perhaps TRBD2 as D (6 bases). Germline CDR1 is SGHTA and CDR2 is FQGNSA. The CDR3 totals 13 residues. Trimming took 5 bases from V and 5 from J, leaving 10 bases between them. CDR3 nucleotide sequence: TGTGCCAGCAGCCCCTCTAGCGACAATGAGCAGTTCTTC. Translating gives CASSPSSDNEQFF. Combining the CDR3 with reference TRBV7-2 and TRBJ2-1 gives the whole variable domain GAGVSQSPSNKVTEKGKDVELRCDPISGHTALYWYRQSLGQGLEFLIYFQGNSAPDKSGLPSDRFSAERTGGSVSTLTIQRTQQEDSAVYLCASSPSSDNEQFFGPGTRLTVL.

This sequence joins TRBV6-5 and TRBJ2-2, with TRBD2 matching over 12 bases. J was trimmed by 4 bases and V by 0 bases; bases with no gene match: 0. The CDR3 contains 16 residues. Per germline, CDR1 MNHEY and CDR2 SVGAGI. CDR3 sequence: CASSYSTSGSTGELFF. CDR3 sequence (DNA): TGTGCCAGCAGTTACTCGACTAGCGGGAGCACCGGGGAGCTGTTTTTT.

Within the sample, this clone is medium-sized. This rearrangement joins TRBV6-1 to TRBJ2-2, with D perhaps matching TRBD2 (5 bases). The V end was cut by 7 bases, the J end by 1 base, with 10 bases between. Germline V gene lookup returns CDR1 MNHNS and CDR2 SASEGT. The length of the CDR3 is 14 residues. The CDR3 protein is CASTRRGNTGELFF. The CDR3, as DNA: TGTGCCAGCACCAGACGGGGGAACACCGGGGAGCTGTTTTTT.

This clone was seen a single time. This chain uses TRBV27 with TRBJ2-1, with 15 bases lining up with TRBD2. CDR1 is MNHEY and CDR2 is SMNVEV in the germline V gene (reference sequence). V lost 4 bases, J lost 7 bases, and 11 bases stayed unmatched. The CDR3 is made up of 18 amino acids. CDR3 sequence reads: CASSSGLAGGQRHNEQFF. The CDR3 DNA reads as TGTGCCAGCAGTTCCGGACTAGCGGGGGGGCAACGGCATAATGAGCAGTTCTTC.

The V gene is TRBV6-5, the J gene TRBJ2-1; 7 bases agree with TRBD2. CDR3 length: 12 residues. Trimming took 8 bases from V and 5 from J; bases not matched to a gene: 3. Germline CDR1 and CDR2: MNHEY and SVGAGI. As DNA, the CDR3 is TGTGCCAGCTTCGGGACTAACAATGAGCAGTTCTTC. Protein product: CASFGTNNEQFF.

The chain joins TRBV11-3 to TRBJ2-4, with D possibly called TRBD1 or TRBD2 (6 bases each). CDR1 and CDR2 (germline): SGHNT, YENEEA. V dropped 0 bases and J dropped 0 bases, with 15 bases sitting between them. This CDR3 has 18 amino acids. CDR3 in DNA: TGTGCCAGCAGCTTAGATCAAGGGGGGACCCTAGCCAAAAACATTCAGTACTTC. Amino acid sequence: CASSLDQGGTLAKNIQYF.

The chain carries TRBV5-8 and TRBJ2-3, with a possible D match to TRBD2 (6 bases). This CDR3 is 17 amino acids long. The V end was cut by 0 bases, the J end by 3 bases, with 17 bases between. Germline V gene sequence: CDR1 SGHTS, CDR2 YDEGEE. The CDR3 nucleotides are TGTGCCAGCAGCTTGGGCCAGGCTAGCGTGGGGACAGATACGCAGTATTTT. It specifies CASSLGQASVGTDTQYF.

The V and J genes are TRBV11-3 and TRBJ1-1; D gene ambiguous. Trimming shortened V by 5 bases and J by 3 bases, and 10 bases separated the two germline ends. The CDR3 covers 13 residues. Germline-derived CDR1 and CDR2 are SGHNT and YENEEA. In nucleotides, the CDR3 is TGTGCCAGCAGCGTCGGGTTGGACACTGAAGCTTTCTTT. This encodes CASSVGLDTEAFF.

V is TRBV7-8 and J is TRBJ2-3, with 10 bases that match TRBD1. The CDR3 runs 15 residues. Looked up from germline, CDR1 is SGHVS and CDR2 is FQNEAQ. With V trimmed by 5 bases and J by 4 bases, 6 bases remained unmatched. CDR3 amino acids: CASSPGQGLADTQYF. The DNA for the CDR3 is TGTGCCAGCAGCCCGGGACAGGGGCTCGCAGATACGCAGTATTTT. Complete variable domain (other parts from reference TRBV7-8 and TRBJ2-3): GAGVSQSPRYKVAKRGQDVALRCDPISGHVSLFWYQQALGQGPEFLTYFQNEAQLDKSGLPSDRFFAERPEGSVSTLKIQRTQQEDSAVYLCASSPGQGLADTQYFGPGTRLTVL.

This CDR3 is CASSQQTWYTGELFF. The CDR3 region has the DNA TGTGCCAGCAGCCAACAGACTTGGTACACCGGGGAGCTGTTTTTT. This chain joins TRBV14 and TRBJ2-2; no firm D call. The CDR3 runs to 15 residues. Between the trimmed V and J ends, which lost 2 bases and 3 bases, there was a span of 10 bases. CDR1 and CDR2 (germline): SGHDN, FVKESK. Variable domain in full (rest from reference TRBV14 and TRBJ2-2): EAGVTQFPSHSVIEKGQTVTLRCDPISGHDNLYWYRRVMGKEIKFLLHFVKESKQDESGMPNNRFLAERTGGTYSTLKVQPAELEDSGVYFCASSQQTWYTGELFFGEGSRLTVL.

The V call is TRBV5-4, the J call TRBJ2-2, with D tentatively TRBD1 (5 bases). Germline lookup yields CDR1 SGHNT and CDR2 YYREEE (reference sequence). CDR3 length equals 16 residues. V was cut by 1 base and J by 1 base, with 11 bases left in between. CDR3 protein: CASSLQGSVNTGELFF. In DNA, the CDR3 is TGTGCCAGCAGCTTGCAGGGCTCAGTGAACACCGGGGAGCTGTTTTTT.